Following are 6 T cell receptor beta chains from one sample sequenced in a study of beta chain features in type 1 diabetes. Expressed TCRB transcripts were sequenced because the entire RNA isolate underwent reverse transcription. Profiled with immunoSEQ multiplex PCR; TCRdb holds only in-frame clones, not every one. The sample has some 500,000 clones; approximately 10% are singletons. The sequenced sample consisted of naive CD4+ T cells from blood. The origin of the receptors is a woman younger than 35 in good health.

This clone was seen a few times. In DNA, the CDR3 is TGTGCCTGGAGGCAGGGCGGGAGCACTGAAGCTTTCTTT. This sequence encodes CAWRQGGSTEAFF. This chain connects TRBV30 to TRBJ1-1; weak D call: TRBD1 (5 bases). Germline V gene data show CDR1 as GTSNPN and CDR2 as SVGIG (reference sequence). This CDR3 comprises 13 residues. Trimming cost V 3 bases and J 4 bases, with 12 bases left between them.

In this sample, this clone turned up a few times. The chain carries TRBV6-6 and TRBJ2-1; D unresolved. CDR1 is MNHNY, CDR2 SVGAGI, per germline (reference sequence). There are 12 residues in the CDR3. V gave up 7 bases and J gave up 4 bases, with 8 bases separating them. The CDR3, as DNA: TGTGCCAGCACCACGAATTACAATGAGCAGTTCTTC. Amino acids: CASTTNYNEQFF.

Comments on this clone: Different DNA sequences within this sample yield the same CDR3. CDR3 amino acids: CASSLYRGQETQYF. The CDR3 DNA reads as TGCGCCAGCAGCTTGTATCGTGGCCAAGAGACCCAGTACTTC. The chain combines TRBV5-1 with TRBJ2-5; no clear D. V was cut by 1 base and J by 1 base, with 8 bases left in between. Germline V gene lookup returns CDR1 SGHRS and CDR2 YFSETQ. This CDR3 has 14 amino acids.

This clone has only a few counts. The chain is built from TRBV11-2 and TRBJ1-4; 11 bases are shared with TRBD1. This CDR3 comprises 17 residues. The germline CDR1 and CDR2 sequences are SGHAT and FQNNGV. V shed 5 bases, J shed 10 bases, and the junction held 15 bases outside the gene matches. CDR3 sequence reads: CASSPFRDRGFWGKLFF. DNA of the CDR3: TGTGCCAGCAGCCCCTTCCGGGACAGGGGGTTTTGGGGAAAACTGTTTTTT.

CDR3 sequence reads: CAWSFGAQETQYF. DNA for the CDR3: TGTGCCTGGAGTTTTGGGGCCCAAGAGACCCAGTACTTC. V is TRBV30 and J is TRBJ2-5; D may be TRBD1 (5 bases). Germline V CDR1 and CDR2: GTSNPN, SVGIG (reference sequence). V lost 2 bases and J lost 1, with 8 bases in between. This CDR3 is built from 13 residues.

This clone was counted a few times. The gene calls are TRBV20-1 and TRBJ1-1, with D uncertain. The CDR3 extends over 10 amino acids. Germline V gene lookup returns CDR1 DFQATT and CDR2 SNEGSKA (reference sequence). The CDR3 protein is CIQDDTEAFF. The CDR3 DNA follows: TGCATTCAGGACGACACTGAAGCTTTCTTT.